Listed here are 5 T cell receptor beta chains from one sample, sequenced in a study of cytomegalovirus exposure and HLA in healthy donors. PCR was performed using 60 Vbeta and 13 Jbeta primers. The protocol was immunoSEQ multiplex PCR, while the TCRdb copy is restricted to in-frame clones and leaves out a portion. The table has 150,000 to 200,000 clones, 84% seen once. The sample taken for sequencing was PBMCs. These receptors were obtained from a girl aged 10 to 17 in good health and CMV-seropositive.

This clone was detected once. The rearrangement uses TRBV10-1 and TRBJ2-4, with D possibly matching TRBD2 (5 bases). The V gene's germline CDR1 is WNHNN and CDR2 SYGVQD (reference sequence). This CDR3 is built from 13 residues. Deletions cut 3 bases from V and 3 bases from J, with 6 bases between. The CDR3 loop is CASSERDKNIQYF. CDR3 in DNA: TGCGCCAGCAGTGAACGGGACAAAAACATTCAGTACTTC.

This chain joins TRBV19 and TRBJ1-2, with no clear D. CDR1 is LNHDA and CDR2 is SQIVND in the germline V gene (reference sequence). The CDR3 covers 13 residues. V was cut by 3 bases and J by 6 bases, with 11 bases left in between. DNA of the CDR3: TGTGCCAGTAGTATTACCGATGTAGATGGCTACACCTTC. As protein: CASSITDVDGYTF.

The rearrangement links TRBV5-1 to TRBJ2-3; 10 bases align to TRBD2. J gave up 3 bases and V 5 bases, and 6 bases lay outside the gene matches. CDR3 size: 15 residues. Germline V CDR1 and CDR2: SGHRS, YFSETQ. The CDR3, as DNA: TGCGCCAGCAGTTCGGGACTAGCGAGGACAGATACGCAGTATTTT. Protein sequence: CASSSGLARTDTQYF.

The CDR3 DNA is TGTGCCAGTAGTTTAGGACAGGGGGCCGAGAACACTGAAGCTTTCTTT. It translates to CASSLGQGAENTEAFF. The chain has TRBV19 and TRBJ1-1, with 11 bases identical to TRBD1. The V segment lost 5 bases and the J segment 1 base; nucleotides outside the gene matches: 6. The CDR3 contains 16 residues. Germline V gene sequence: CDR1 LNHDA, CDR2 SQIVND (reference sequence).

This clone occurred once. The rearrangement joins TRBV9 to TRBJ2-7, with TRBD2 identical over 8 bases. The germline gives CDR1 SGDLS, CDR2 YYNGEE. CDR3 length: 15 residues. V dropped 4 bases and J dropped 7; count of bases not matched to a gene: 13. The CDR3 loop is CASSPRGSGDLEQYF. The CDR3 region has the DNA TGTGCCAGCAGCCCTCGGGGTAGCGGGGATTTGGAGCAGTACTTC.